This record concerns one T cell receptor (beta chain) sequence. Its cognate antigen is unknown. CDR3 regions were amplified by Arm-PCR using iRepertoire HTBI primers to build TCR beta libraries. TCRdb redid the calling of the multiplex PCR reads with MiXCR, one entry per CDR3 protein. The table shows about 340,000 distinct CDR3 sequences, with about 20% occurring only once. Indicated time point: persistent/refractory GD, antithyroid drugs over 5 years with positive TRAb. PBMC RNA was the source of the TCR library. The source of the sample is a study of regulatory T cells in long-lasting Graves disease. This CDR3 region has 16 residues. CDR1 is MDHEN, CDR2 SYDVKM, per germline. The ends lost 2 bases at V and 3 bases at J; junction bases unmatched: 6. Whole-study results and caveats: For persistent Graves' patients, TCR diversity was lower than for newly diagnosed ones.

The clonotype comes from a female donor with Graves disease. The chain joins TRBV28 to TRBJ2-7; 11 bases align to TRBD1. Sequences were derived from peripheral blood mononuclear cells (PBMCs), sampled when the disease was refractory, from a patient treated with antithyroid drugs. The CDR3 loop reads CASSLGGTGGVYEQYF. As DNA, the CDR3 is TGTGCCAGCAGTTTAGGAGGGACAGGGGGAGTCTACGAGCAGTACTTC.